This T cell receptor beta chain was recovered during a study of blood T cell repertoires in COVID-19. In assigning cohorts, the study relied on participant-reported clinical history. Exposed enrollees encountered a COVID-19 case at some point within 2 weeks before study entry. Assay: immunoSEQ multiplex PCR; the TCRdb copy retains only in-frame clones and omits some. The sample includes about 250,000 clones, around 84% of them seen just once. The V end was cut by 3 bases, the J end by 2 bases, with 8 bases between. Germline loops: CDR1 LGHDT, CDR2 YNNKEL (reference sequence). This CDR3 spans 13 amino acids.

Input material: PBMCs or T cells enriched from blood (not recorded which). This sequence was found in a woman between 45 and 60 years old who had been exposed to COVID-19. This chain uses TRBV3-1 (or the pseudogene TRBV3-2) with TRBJ2-7; tentatively, D is TRBD2 (5 bases). CDR3 sequence reads: CASSQQRPYEQYF. The CDR3 DNA is TGTGCCAGCAGCCAGCAGCGGCCCTACGAGCAGTACTTC.